This passage covers 14 T cell receptor beta chains from one sample sequenced in a study of shared clonotypes between healthy human individuals. TCRdb's table, derived via immunoSEQ multiplex PCR, lists solely in-frame clones and lacks some. In the table there are around 580,000 clones, about 98% of which are singletons. Terminally differentiated effector memory CD45RA+ cells were excluded from the naive CD8 cells, which were CD45RO-negative and positively selected for CCR7. Sequenced sample: naive CD8+ T cells sorted from blood. These receptors all come from a man under 40 in good health.

J is TRBJ2-7 and V is TRBV5-1, with D perhaps being TRBD1 or TRBD2 (6 bases each). V lost 6 bases to trimming and J lost 0 bases, with 10 bases between them. CDR3 size: 13 residues. The germline V gene encodes CDR1 SGHRS and CDR2 YFSETQ. CDR3 region: CASIADSSYEQYF. In DNA, the CDR3 is TGCGCCAGCATAGCGGACAGCTCCTACGAGCAGTACTTC.

About this clone itself: Compared with germline, one end of the junction differs, possibly owing to a read error. The genes are TRBV7-7 and TRBJ2-2, with D unresolved. The CDR3 length is 13 residues. Germline CDR1 is SSHAT and CDR2 is FNYEAQ (reference sequence). CDR3 DNA sequence: TGTGCTAGCAGCTTAGAGTACACCGGGGAGCTGTTTTTT. Encoded protein: CASSLEYTGELFF. Using reference TRBV7-7 and TRBJ2-2 for the parts outside the CDR3, the full variable domain is GAGVSQSPRYKVTKRGQDVTLRCDPISSHATLYWYQQALGQGPEFLTYFNYEAQPDKSGLPSDRFSAERPEGSISTLTIQRTEQRDSAMYRCASSLEYTGELFFGEGSRLTVL.

The genes are TRBV11-2 and TRBJ2-7; TRBD2 is a possible D gene (6 bases). Looked up from germline, CDR1 is SGHAT and CDR2 is FQNNGV. The germline V and J ends were trimmed by 5 bases and 3 bases, with 17 bases remaining between them. The CDR3 totals 15 residues. Here the CDR3 reads CASSARWGDFYEQYF. The CDR3 DNA reads as TGTGCCAGCAGCGCCCGATGGGGGGATTTCTACGAGCAGTACTTC.

This chain's CDR3 is CASSLSGQERPYEQYF. For the CDR3, the DNA is TGTGCCAGCTCACTCAGCGGACAGGAGAGACCTTACGAGCAGTACTTC. V is TRBV18 and J is TRBJ2-7; 7 bases fit TRBD1. The trim removed 4 bases at V and 4 bases at J, leaving 13 bases unmatched. Germline lookup yields CDR1 KGHSH and CDR2 LQKENI. The CDR3 totals 16 residues.

The chain couples TRBV5-1 to TRBJ2-7, with D possibly matching TRBD2 (7 bases). In germline, CDR1 is SGHRS, CDR2 YFSETQ. The CDR3 length is 15 residues. Trimming took off 0 bases at V and 6 bases at J, with 16 bases between the two ends. This CDR3 is CASSLAITGGGEQYF. The DNA for the CDR3 is TGCGCCAGCAGCTTGGCTATTACGGGGGGCGGCGAGCAGTACTTC.

The V and J genes are TRBV7-9 and TRBJ2-7; TRBD1 is a possible D gene (6 bases). The CDR3 extends over 15 amino acids. Trimming left V 4 bases short and J 1 base short, with 14 bases between. Germline V gene sequence: CDR1 SEHNR, CDR2 FQNEAQ (reference sequence). CDR3 sequence: CASSSRARGSYEQYF. CDR3 DNA: TGTGCCAGCAGCTCAAGGGCCAGGGGTTCCTACGAGCAGTACTTC.

In this sample, this clone turned up once. CDR3 bases: TGTGCCAGCAGCTTAGACGCACTAGCGATTTGGGCCCAAGAGACCCAGTACTTC. Amino acids: CASSLDALAIWAQETQYF. The genes are TRBV11-2 and TRBJ2-5, with TRBD2 matching 7 bases. Per germline, CDR1 SGHAT and CDR2 FQNNGV. V shed 0 bases and J 1 base; nucleotides not matched to a gene: 11. There are 18 residues in the CDR3.

This rearrangement joins TRBV7-6 to TRBJ2-7; 9 nucleotides line up with TRBD1. V lost 9 bases and J lost 3; bases outside the gene matches: 6. The CDR3 is made up of 13 amino acids. Germline CDR1 is SGHVS and CDR2 is FNYEAQ. The CDR3 DNA reads as TGTGCCAGTCAACAGGGGGCTGGCTACGAGCAGTACTTC. Amino acids: CASQQGAGYEQYF.

This chain uses TRBV27 with TRBJ1-2; tentative D call: TRBD1 (6 bases). The CDR3 is 13 amino acids. V lost 6 bases, J lost 0 bases, and 8 bases lay in between. Germline loops: CDR1 MNHEY, CDR2 SMNVEV (reference sequence). Written as DNA, the CDR3 is TGTGCCAGCAGCGGACAGTCTAACTATGGCTACACCTTC. Translating gives CASSGQSNYGYTF.

The chain uses TRBV13 and TRBJ2-7; 11 positions match TRBD2. CDR3 length: 19 residues. Germline V CDR1 and CDR2: PRHDT, FYEKMQ (reference sequence). V was clipped by 7 bases and J by 0 bases; unmatched bases: 17. CDR3 sequence (DNA): TGTGCCAGCACCCAGGCCCGTAGCGGGAGGGCGCCGCACTCCTACGAGCAGTACTTC. Translating it yields CASTQARSGRAPHSYEQYF.

The gene calls are TRBV9 and TRBJ2-3; 8 bases match TRBD2. The ends lost 4 bases at V and 7 bases at J; junction bases unmatched: 14. The CDR3 runs to 16 residues. Germline CDR1 and CDR2: SGDLS and YYNGEE. This CDR3 reads CASSPRAGRAVYTQYF. Here the CDR3 DNA reads TGTGCCAGCAGCCCCCGTGCCGGGAGGGCGGTATATACGCAGTATTTT.

The CDR3 DNA reads as TGTGCCAGCAGCCTCGGTGTGGCGGCCTACAATGAGCAGTTCTTC. Its protein product is CASSLGVAAYNEQFF. The chain combines TRBV14 with TRBJ2-1; the D is unclear. CDR1 and CDR2 from the germline V gene are SGHDN and FVKESK. Trimming removed 4 bases from V and 2 bases from J, with 12 bases in between. There are 15 residues in the CDR3.

The chain joins TRBV9 to TRBJ2-7; no firm D call. The CDR3 has 14 amino acids. Germline assignment: CDR1 SGDLS and CDR2 YYNGEE. V was trimmed by 4 bases and J by 0 bases, leaving 11 bases between them. The CDR3: CASSHGRSSYEQYF. Here the CDR3 DNA reads TGTGCCAGCAGCCACGGACGGAGCTCCTACGAGCAGTACTTC.

This chain uses TRBV27 with TRBJ2-7, with 9 bases matching TRBD1. The CDR3 has 15 amino acids. The V gene end was trimmed by 7 bases and the J gene end by 2 bases; junction bases not matched to a gene: 9. Germline loops: CDR1 MNHEY, CDR2 SMNVEV (reference sequence). The DNA of the CDR3 is TGTGCCAGCATCTTCACCGGGACAGGGCCCTACGAGCAGTACTTC. Translation gives CASIFTGTGPYEQYF.